This T cell receptor (beta chain) is from a study of blood T cell repertoires in COVID-19. The wider study: COVID-19 samples from acute and convalescent phases originated in the United States, Italy and Spain. From T cells, B-cell-depleted T cells, or PBMCs came the material, which was cDNA or gDNA.

Participants were placed into cohorts based on the clinical history they reported. Produced via immunoSEQ multiplex PCR; TCRdb's table is partial and in-frame only. The table includes some 360,000 clones, 88% detected once. Germline V CDR1 and CDR2: SGHDT, YYEEEE. V shed 4 bases, J shed 5 bases, and the junction held 15 bases outside the gene matches. There are 17 residues in the CDR3. The V gene is TRBV5-6, the J gene TRBJ1-2; 9 positions agree with TRBD1. The sequencing sample was made of PBMCs or T cells enriched from blood (not recorded which). This TCR derives from a young woman who had been exposed to COVID-19. The CDR3 nucleotides are TGTGCCAGCAGCCCCTATACCCCGGGACAGGGTAGTTATGGCTACACCTTC. Amino acids: CASSPYTPGQGSYGYTF. The entire variable domain, with the rest obtained from reference TRBV5-6 and TRBJ1-2, is as follows: DAGVTQSPTHLIKTRGQQVTLRCSPKSGHDTVSWYQQALGQGPQFIFQYYEEEERQRGNFPDRFSGHQFPNYSSELNVNALLLGDSALYLCASSPYTPGQGSYGYTFGSGTRLTVV.